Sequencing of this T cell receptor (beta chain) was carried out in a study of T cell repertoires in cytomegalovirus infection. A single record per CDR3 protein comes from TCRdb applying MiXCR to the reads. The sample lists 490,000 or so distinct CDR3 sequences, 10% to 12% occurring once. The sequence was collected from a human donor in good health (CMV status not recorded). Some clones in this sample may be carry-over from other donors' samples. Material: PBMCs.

The DNA for the CDR3 is TGCGCCAGCAGCGCCAGGTCGTCCGGGGAGCTGTTTTTT. Translation gives CASSARSSGELFF. The rearrangement links TRBV5-1 to TRBJ2-2, with D uncertain. The CDR3 runs 13 residues. The V end was cut by 4 bases, the J end by 6 bases, with 10 bases between. In germline, CDR1 is SGHRS, CDR2 YFSETQ.